This T cell receptor beta chain was recorded in a study of blood T cell repertoires in COVID-19. For the study at large: The United States, Italy and Spain provided the acute and convalescent COVID-19 samples.

The method was immunoSEQ multiplex PCR; TCRdb's version includes in-frame clones alone and lacks a portion of them. Here the sample spans about 30,000 clones, about 80% being singletons. Sequenced input: peripheral blood. The clonotype was recovered from a man older than 75 with acute or convalescent COVID-19.

In nucleotides, the CDR3 is TGTGCCATCAGTGAGGATGGGGCTAGCACAGATACGCAGTATTTT. Its protein product is CAISEDGASTDTQYF. This sequence joins TRBV10-3 and TRBJ2-3; tentatively, D is TRBD1 (5 bases). The CDR3 extends over 15 amino acids. CDR1 and CDR2 (germline): ENHRY, SYGVKD. Trimming took off 2 bases at V and 0 bases at J, with 9 bases between the two ends.